These 8 T cell receptor beta chains originate from one sample sequenced in a study of T cells in Graves' hyperthyroidism and ophthalmopathy. What was amplified from RNA transcripts were TCR beta CDR3 regions. The TCR CDR3 first-round RT-PCR relied on the HTBI primer set. TCRdb independently ran MiXCR on the multiplex PCR reads; one entry per CDR3 protein. The sample includes approximately 210,000 distinct CDR3 sequences, about a sixth of them seen just once. The source material was blood. These receptors originate from a man in his fifties with Graves' hyperthyroidism.

This clonotype was recorded at least ten times. The CDR3 coding sequence is TGTGCCAGCAGTGGCAGGACTAACTACAATGAGCAGTTCTTC. Encoded protein: CASSGRTNYNEQFF. The chain uses TRBV12-3 or TRBV12-4 and TRBJ2-1, with D tentatively TRBD2 (6 bases). The germline V and J ends were trimmed by 5 bases and 3 bases, with 11 bases remaining between them. The CDR3 is 14 amino acids.

About this clonotype: At one end the junction does not follow the germline gene, possibly because of a read error. This chain connects TRBV27 to TRBJ1-2, with 7 positions matching TRBD1. The germline V gene encodes CDR1 MNHEY and CDR2 SMNVEV (reference sequence). There are 15 residues in the CDR3. The CDR3 loop reads CARSLSRQGHYGYTF. DNA of the CDR3: TGTGCCCGCAGTCTAAGTCGACAGGGCCACTATGGCTACACCTTC.

The chain is built from TRBV5-1 and TRBJ2-4; either TRBD1 or TRBD2 may fit D (5 bases each). Trimming removed 5 bases at V and 5 bases at J, with 17 bases between. This CDR3 region has 15 residues. CDR1 and CDR2 from the germline V gene are SGHRS and YFSETQ. The CDR3 loop reads CASRTTSSGQNIQYF. CDR3 DNA sequence: TGCGCCAGCAGAACGACATCCTCGGGGCAAAACATTCAGTACTTC.

This clonotype was counted many times. The genes are TRBV20-1 and TRBJ1-1; 7 nucleotides agree with TRBD1. The V and J ends lost 5 bases and 5 bases, in that order; junction bases with no gene match: 8. The CDR3 runs to 13 residues. Germline lookup yields CDR1 DFQATT and CDR2 SNEGSKA (reference sequence). The CDR3 DNA reads TGCAGTGCTGAGAAGGGGGCTAGGACTGAAGCTTTCTTT. Its protein product is CSAEKGARTEAFF.

This chain links TRBV12-3 or TRBV12-4 with TRBJ2-2, with TRBD1 as a possible D gene (5 bases). V was trimmed by 6 bases and J by 5 bases, leaving 13 bases between them. The CDR3 extends over 14 amino acids. For the CDR3, the DNA is TGTGCCAGCAGCCAAACGGCAGGGACCGGGGAGCTGTTTTTT. Encoded protein: CASSQTAGTGELFF.

At least ten counts were recorded for this clonotype. The chain joins TRBV10-3 to TRBJ2-5; D perhaps matches TRBD2 (5 bases). In germline, CDR1 is ENHRY, CDR2 SYGVKD. Trimming removed 6 bases at V and 4 bases at J, with 9 bases between. The CDR3 has 12 residues. For the CDR3, the DNA is TGTGCCATCAGCCCACGGGGAGAGACCCAGTACTTC. Its protein product is CAISPRGETQYF.

This clonotype was counted between two and nine times. The J gene is TRBJ1-5, the V gene TRBV20-1; unclear D gene. Germline CDR1 is DFQATT and CDR2 is SNEGSKA (reference sequence). Trimming stripped 1 base from V and 5 bases from J, with 15 bases between. The length of the CDR3 is 15 residues. The CDR3 sequence: CSARGRPTGDQPQHF. The CDR3 nucleotides are TGCAGTGCTAGAGGGCGCCCGACGGGTGATCAGCCCCAGCATTTT.

This clonotype appeared a single time. No conserved phenylalanine or tryptophan is present at the end of the CDR3, so a read error is the likely explanation. The CDR3 protein is CASTPLGDSFSTSPLHL. The CDR3 coding sequence is TGTGCCAGCACCCCGTTAGGGGACAGTTTCTCCACGTCACCCCTCCACCTT. The V call is TRBV6-1, the J call TRBJ1-6; 7 nucleotides agree with TRBD1. This CDR3 contains 17 residues. Per the germline V gene, CDR1 is MNHNS and CDR2 is SASEGT. Germline trimming cut 7 bases from V and 10 bases from J; bases unmatched to any gene: 19.